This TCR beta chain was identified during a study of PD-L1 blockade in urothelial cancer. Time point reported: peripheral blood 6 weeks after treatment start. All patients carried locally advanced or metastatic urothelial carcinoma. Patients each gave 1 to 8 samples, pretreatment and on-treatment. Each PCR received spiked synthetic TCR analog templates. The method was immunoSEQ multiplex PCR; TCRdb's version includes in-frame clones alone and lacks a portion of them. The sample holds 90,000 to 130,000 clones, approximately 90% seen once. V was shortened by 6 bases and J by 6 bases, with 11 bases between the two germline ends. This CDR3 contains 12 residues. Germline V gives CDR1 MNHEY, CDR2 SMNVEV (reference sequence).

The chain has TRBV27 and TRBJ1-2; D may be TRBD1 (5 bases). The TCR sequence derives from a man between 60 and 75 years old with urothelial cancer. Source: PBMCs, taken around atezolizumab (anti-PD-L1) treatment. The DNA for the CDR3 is TGTGCCAGCAGCTCCCGGGGGAATGGCTACACCTTC. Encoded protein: CASSSRGNGYTF.